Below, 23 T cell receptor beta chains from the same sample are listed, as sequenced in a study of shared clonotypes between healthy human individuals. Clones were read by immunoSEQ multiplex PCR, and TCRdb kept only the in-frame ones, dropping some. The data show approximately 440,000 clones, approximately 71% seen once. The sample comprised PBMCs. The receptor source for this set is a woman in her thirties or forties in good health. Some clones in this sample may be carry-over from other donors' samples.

CDR3 region: CASSGGTGGRVAFF. The CDR3 DNA reads as TGCGCCAGCAGCGGCGGGACAGGGGGCCGTGTAGCTTTCTTT. The chain employs TRBV5-1 and TRBJ1-1, with 12 bases aligning to TRBD1. The CDR3 runs 14 residues. The germline V gene encodes CDR1 SGHRS and CDR2 YFSETQ. With V trimmed by 4 bases and J by 10 bases, 8 bases remained unmatched.

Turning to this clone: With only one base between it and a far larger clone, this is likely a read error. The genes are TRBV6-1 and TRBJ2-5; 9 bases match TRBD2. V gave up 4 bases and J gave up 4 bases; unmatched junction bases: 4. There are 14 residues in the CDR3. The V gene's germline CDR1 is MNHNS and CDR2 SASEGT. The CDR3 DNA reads TGTGCCAGCAGTGGAGCGGGAGGACCAGAGACCCAGTACTTC. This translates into CASSGAGGPETQYF.

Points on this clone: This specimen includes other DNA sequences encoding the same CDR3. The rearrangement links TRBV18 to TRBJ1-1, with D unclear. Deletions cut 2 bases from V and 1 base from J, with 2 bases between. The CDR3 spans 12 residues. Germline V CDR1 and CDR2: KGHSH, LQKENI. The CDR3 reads CASSPRNTEAFF. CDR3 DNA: TGTGCCAGCTCACCAAGGAACACTGAAGCTTTCTTT.

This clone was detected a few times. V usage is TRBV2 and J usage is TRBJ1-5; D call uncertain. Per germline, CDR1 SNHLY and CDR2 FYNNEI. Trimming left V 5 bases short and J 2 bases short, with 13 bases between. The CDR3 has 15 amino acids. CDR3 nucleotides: TGTGCCAGCAGTCCCACGACCTCGGGCAATCAGCCCCAGCATTTT. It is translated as CASSPTTSGNQPQHF.

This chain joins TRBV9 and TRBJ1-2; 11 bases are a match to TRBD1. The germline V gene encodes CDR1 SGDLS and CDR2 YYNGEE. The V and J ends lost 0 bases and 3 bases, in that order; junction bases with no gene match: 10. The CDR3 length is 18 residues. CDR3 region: CASSVGGQGAVGDYGYTF. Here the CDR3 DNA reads TGTGCCAGCAGCGTAGGCGGACAGGGGGCTGTGGGAGACTATGGCTACACCTTC.

The CDR3: CASSLDTGPGEQFF. The CDR3 coding sequence is TGCGCCAGCAGCCTTGACACAGGCCCAGGGGAGCAGTTCTTC. This chain joins TRBV4-3 and TRBJ2-1; tentative D call: TRBD1 (5 bases). Trimming removed 4 bases at V and 10 bases at J, with 17 bases between. Germline V gives CDR1 LGHNA, CDR2 YSLEER. This CDR3 is built from 14 residues.

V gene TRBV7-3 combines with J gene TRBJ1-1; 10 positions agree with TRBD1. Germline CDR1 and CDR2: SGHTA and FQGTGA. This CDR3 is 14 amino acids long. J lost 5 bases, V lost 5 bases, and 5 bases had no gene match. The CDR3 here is CASSKDRGFTEAFF. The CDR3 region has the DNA TGTGCCAGCAGCAAGGACAGGGGGTTTACTGAAGCTTTCTTT.

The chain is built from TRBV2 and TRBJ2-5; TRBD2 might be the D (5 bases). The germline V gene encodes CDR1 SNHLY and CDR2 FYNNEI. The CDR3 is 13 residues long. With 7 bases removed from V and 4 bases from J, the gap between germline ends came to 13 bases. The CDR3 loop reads CASIGLATETQYF. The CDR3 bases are TGTGCCAGCATTGGGTTAGCGACAGAGACCCAGTACTTC.

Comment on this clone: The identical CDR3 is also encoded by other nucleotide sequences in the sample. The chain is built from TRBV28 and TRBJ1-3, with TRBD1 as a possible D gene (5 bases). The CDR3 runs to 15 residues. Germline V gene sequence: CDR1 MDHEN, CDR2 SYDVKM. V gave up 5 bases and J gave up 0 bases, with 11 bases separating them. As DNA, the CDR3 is TGTGCCAGCAGTCCAGGGCCCATCTCTGGAAACACCATATATTTT. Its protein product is CASSPGPISGNTIYF.

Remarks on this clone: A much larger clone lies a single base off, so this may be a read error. As DNA, the CDR3 is TGTGCCAGCAGTCACTCGATTTTAGGGATCGATGAGCAGTTCTTC. Translation gives CASSHSILGIDEQFF. The chain employs TRBV6-6 and TRBJ2-1; D is unclear. The germline V gene encodes CDR1 MNHNY and CDR2 SVGAGI (reference sequence). CDR3 length: 15 residues.

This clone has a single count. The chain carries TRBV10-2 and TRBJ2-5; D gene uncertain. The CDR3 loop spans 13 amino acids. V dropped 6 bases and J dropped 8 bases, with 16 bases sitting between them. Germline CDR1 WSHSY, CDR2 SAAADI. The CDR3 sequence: CASRTDSLPTQYF. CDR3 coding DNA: TGCGCCAGCAGAACCGACTCCCTACCCACCCAGTACTTC.

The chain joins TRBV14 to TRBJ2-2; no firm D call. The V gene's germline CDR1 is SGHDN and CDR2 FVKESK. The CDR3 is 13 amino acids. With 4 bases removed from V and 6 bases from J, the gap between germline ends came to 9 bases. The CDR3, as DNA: TGTGCCAGCAGCCTCCTGTCGGCCGGGGAGCTGTTTTTT. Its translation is CASSLLSAGELFF.

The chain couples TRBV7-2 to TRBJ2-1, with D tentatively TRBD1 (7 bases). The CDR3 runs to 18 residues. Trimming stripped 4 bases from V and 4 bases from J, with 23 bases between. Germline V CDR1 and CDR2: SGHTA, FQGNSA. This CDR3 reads CASSSIGGGGNGYNEQFF. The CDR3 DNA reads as TGTGCCAGCAGCTCCATCGGAGGAGGGGGCAACGGATACAATGAGCAGTTCTTC.

The CDR3 protein is CASSPTSGGPYEQYF. In nucleotides, the CDR3 is TGTGCCAGCAGCCCGACTAGCGGGGGACCCTACGAGCAGTACTTC. The chain carries TRBV7-3 and TRBJ2-7; 12 nucleotides agree with TRBD2. The CDR3 runs 15 residues. Germline CDR1 is SGHTA and CDR2 is FQGTGA. V trimming: 5 bases; J trimming: 2 bases; junction bases outside the gene matches: 4.

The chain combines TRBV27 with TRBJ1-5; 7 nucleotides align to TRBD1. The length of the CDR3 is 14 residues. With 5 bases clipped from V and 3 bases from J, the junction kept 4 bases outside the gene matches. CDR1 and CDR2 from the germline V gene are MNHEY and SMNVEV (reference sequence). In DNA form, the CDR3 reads TGTGCCAGCAGTCCCGGACAGGTCAATCAGCCCCAGCATTTT. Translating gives CASSPGQVNQPQHF.

In DNA, the CDR3 is TGCGCCAGCAGTGCGGGGGACTCCTACGAGCAGTACTTC. This sequence encodes CASSAGDSYEQYF. V usage is TRBV23-1 and J usage is TRBJ2-7; 7 bases line up with TRBD2. TRBV23-1 is noted as an ORF with a role that remains uncertain. The V gene end was trimmed by 5 bases and the J gene end by 0 bases; junction bases not matched to a gene: 1. CDR3 length equals 13 residues.

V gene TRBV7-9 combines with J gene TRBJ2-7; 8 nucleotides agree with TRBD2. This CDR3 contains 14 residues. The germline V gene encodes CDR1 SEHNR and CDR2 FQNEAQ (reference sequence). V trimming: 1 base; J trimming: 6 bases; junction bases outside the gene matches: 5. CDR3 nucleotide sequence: TGTGCCAGCAGCTTAGTGGCGGGAGGTGGCGAGCAGTACTTC. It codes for CASSLVAGGGEQYF.

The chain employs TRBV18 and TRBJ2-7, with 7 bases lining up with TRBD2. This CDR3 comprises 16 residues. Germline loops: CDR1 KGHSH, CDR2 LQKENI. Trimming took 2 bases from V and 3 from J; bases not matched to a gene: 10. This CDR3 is CASSPAGPREFYEQYF. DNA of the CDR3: TGTGCCAGCTCACCAGCGGGGCCGCGGGAGTTCTACGAGCAGTACTTC.

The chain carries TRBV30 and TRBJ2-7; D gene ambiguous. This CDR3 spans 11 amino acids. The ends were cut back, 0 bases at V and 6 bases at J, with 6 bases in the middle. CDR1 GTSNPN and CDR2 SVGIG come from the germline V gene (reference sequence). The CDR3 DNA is TGTGCCTGGAGTGTGGTCTCCGAGCAGTACTTC. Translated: CAWSVVSEQYF.

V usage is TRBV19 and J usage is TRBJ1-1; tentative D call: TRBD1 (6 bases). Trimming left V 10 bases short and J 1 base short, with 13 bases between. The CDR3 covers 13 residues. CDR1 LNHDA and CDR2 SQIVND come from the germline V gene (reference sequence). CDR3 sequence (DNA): TGTGCCACCTTGGACAGTCCGAACACTGAAGCTTTCTTT. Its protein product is CATLDSPNTEAFF.

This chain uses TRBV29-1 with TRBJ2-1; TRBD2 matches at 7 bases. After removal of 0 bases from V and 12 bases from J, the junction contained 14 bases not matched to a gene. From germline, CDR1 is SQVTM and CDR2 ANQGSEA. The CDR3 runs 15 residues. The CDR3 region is CSVEDRDFAGEGQFF. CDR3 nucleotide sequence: TGCAGCGTTGAAGACCGCGATTTCGCGGGAGAGGGGCAGTTCTTC.

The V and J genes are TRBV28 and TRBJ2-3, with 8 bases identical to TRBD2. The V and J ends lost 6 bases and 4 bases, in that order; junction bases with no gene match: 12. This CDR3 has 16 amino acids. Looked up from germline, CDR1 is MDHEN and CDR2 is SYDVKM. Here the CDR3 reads CASSPISGRGSDTQYF. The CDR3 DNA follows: TGTGCCAGCAGCCCCATAAGCGGGAGAGGCTCAGATACGCAGTATTTT.

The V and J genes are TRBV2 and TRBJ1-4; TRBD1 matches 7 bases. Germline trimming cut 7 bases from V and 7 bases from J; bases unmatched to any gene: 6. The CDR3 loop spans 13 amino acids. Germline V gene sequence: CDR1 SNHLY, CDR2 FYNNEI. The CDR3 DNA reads TGTGCCAGCATTCGAGGGGGCACTGAAAAACTGTTTTTT. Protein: CASIRGGTEKLFF.